The present T cell receptor beta chain was sequenced within a study of T cell repertoires in cytomegalovirus infection. Study-wide background: Carrying CMV and the relevant HLA type showed in public TCR beta signatures.

Via MiXCR, TCRdb re-called the reads, giving one row per CDR3 protein. This table has 150,000 or so distinct CDR3 sequences, about 6.3% appearing once. The V and J ends lost 5 bases and 8 bases, in that order; junction bases with no gene match: 22. The CDR3 has 18 residues. The germline CDR1 and CDR2 sequences are SQVTM and ANQGSEA. As concerns this clonotype: What it binds is not known.

Overall study results and limits: Carriage of CMV together with the relevant HLA was identifiable through cumulative public TCR beta family frequency. It was HLA-C-restricted CMV-specific TCR beta clonotypes that dominated the response ex vivo.

The sample comprised PBMCs. This chain links TRBV29-1 with TRBJ2-1, with TRBD2 identical over 9 bases. The clonotype originates from a human donor in good health (CMV status not recorded). Some clones in this sample may be carry-over from other donors' samples. As DNA, the CDR3 is TGCAGCGTTCCCACTAGCGGGCGATCCCTCGGCCTGGTCGATGAGCAGTTCTTC. This codes for CSVPTSGRSLGLVDEQFF.